This T cell receptor (beta chain) was profiled in a study of cytomegalovirus exposure and HLA in healthy donors. Findings and caveats of the study: The study listed under 200 cytomegalovirus-associated TCR beta chains. Excluded: some indistinguishable V segments such as TRBV6-2 and TRBV6-3. The study had only CMV serostatus as immune exposure information.

Donors had nominal health at sampling but likely had unrecorded immune exposures. With 60 Vbeta and 13 Jbeta primers, the PCR was carried out. The assay was immunoSEQ multiplex PCR, and TCRdb's table has in-frame clones only and misses some. The table shows roughly 200,000 clones, with just under 85% occurring only once. Germline CDR1 SGHTA, CDR2 FQGTGA. The CDR3 runs 12 residues. Trimming pared 6 bases from V and 11 bases from J, leaving 11 bases between. This clone showed up just a few times. Its matching antigen is unknown. The genes are TRBV7-3 and TRBJ1-6, with D possibly being TRBD1 (6 bases). The clonotype comes from a woman in her thirties or forties in good health and CMV-seronegative. The specimen sequenced was PBMCs. In DNA form, the CDR3 reads TGTGCCAGCAGTTTTCCAGGGGCACCCCTCCACTTT. As protein: CASSFPGAPLHF.